These 32 T cell receptor beta chains were sequenced from one sample in a study of T-cell memory formation after mild COVID-19. Each CDR3 protein gets one entry after TCRdb re-called the 5' RACE reads with MiXCR. The sample contains about 260,000 distinct CDR3 sequences, approximately 15% of which appear only once. The sample was PBMCs or a T cell subset sorted from them (not recorded which). The origin of the receptors is a young man who had mild COVID-19 (a few samples of this study predate the infection). Cell type and time point are not known.

This clonotype occurred a few times. The chain uses TRBV2 and TRBJ2-7; D is tentatively TRBD1 or TRBD2 (5 bases each). The CDR3 has 14 residues. V was cut by 0 bases and J by 3 bases, with 9 bases left in between. The germline V gene encodes CDR1 SNHLY and CDR2 FYNNEI. The CDR3 loop is CASSEAGALYEQYF. The CDR3 DNA is TGTGCCAGCAGTGAAGCCGGGGCTCTCTACGAGCAGTACTTC.

This clonotype was seen a few times. This rearrangement joins TRBV5-4 to TRBJ2-4, with a possible D match to TRBD1 (5 bases). The CDR3 length is 14 residues. V was shortened by 0 bases and J by 2 bases, with 6 bases between the two germline ends. CDR1 SGHNT and CDR2 YYREEE come from the germline V gene (reference sequence). The DNA for the CDR3 is TGTGCCAGCAGCTTGGGGGGCACCAAAAACATTCAGTACTTC. It translates to CASSLGGTKNIQYF.

This clonotype showed up many times. The J gene is TRBJ1-1, the V gene TRBV7-9; unclear D gene. V gave up 6 bases and J gave up 3 bases, with 8 bases separating them. Germline V CDR1 and CDR2: SEHNR, FQNEAQ (reference sequence). CDR3 size: 12 residues. The CDR3 protein is CASRERDTEAFF. CDR3 nucleotide sequence: TGTGCCAGCAGAGAGAGGGACACTGAAGCTTTCTTT.

This clonotype came up a few times. The J gene is TRBJ2-5, the V gene TRBV10-1, with 9 bases aligning to TRBD1. V shed 5 bases and J 4 bases; nucleotides not matched to a gene: 5. Germline lookup yields CDR1 WNHNN and CDR2 SYGVQD (reference sequence). The CDR3 runs to 14 residues. The CDR3 is CASSRQGVGETQYF. CDR3 DNA sequence: TGCGCCAGCAGTCGACAGGGGGTCGGAGAGACCCAGTACTTC.

This clonotype was detected only a few times. The J gene is TRBJ2-2, the V gene TRBV18, with a possible D match to TRBD2 (6 bases). The CDR3 sequence is 14 residues long. Per the germline V gene, CDR1 is KGHSH and CDR2 is LQKENI. Trimming removed 7 bases at V and 0 bases at J, with 9 bases between. Here the CDR3 reads CASYRETNTGELFF. In DNA form, the CDR3 reads TGTGCCAGCTACCGGGAGACGAACACCGGGGAGCTGTTTTTT.

This clonotype was observed a handful of times. The CDR3 DNA reads as TGTGCCATCAGTTCCACGGGGGAGAGCACAGATACGCAGTATTTT. Protein sequence: CAISSTGESTDTQYF. The chain couples TRBV10-3 to TRBJ2-3, with D maybe TRBD2 (6 bases). V lost 5 bases to trimming and J lost 0 bases, with 12 bases between them. CDR3 size: 15 residues. Germline lookup yields CDR1 ENHRY and CDR2 SYGVKD.

This clonotype was detected ten times or more. V usage is TRBV4-2 and J usage is TRBJ2-5; D unclear. Germline V gene sequence: CDR1 LGHNA, CDR2 YNFKEQ. The CDR3 has 12 residues. The germline V and J ends were trimmed by 0 bases and 3 bases, with 2 bases remaining between them. The CDR3 reads CASSQDKETQYF. The CDR3 DNA is TGTGCCAGCAGCCAAGACAAAGAGACCCAGTACTTC.

This clonotype has more than one count but fewer than ten. The chain is built from TRBV5-5 and TRBJ2-7; 8 bases map to TRBD2. Germline trimming cut 7 bases from V and 0 bases from J; bases unmatched to any gene: 3. CDR3 size: 13 residues. From germline, CDR1 is SGHKS and CDR2 YYEKEE (reference sequence). The CDR3 loop reads CASAGTSSYEQYF. The DNA for the CDR3 is TGTGCCAGCGCCGGGACTAGCTCCTACGAGCAGTACTTC.

This chain links TRBV7-2 with TRBJ2-1; 12 nucleotides agree with TRBD1. The CDR3 totals 14 residues. V shed 8 bases, J shed 8 bases, and the junction held 7 bases outside the gene matches. Looked up from germline, CDR1 is SGHTA and CDR2 is FQGNSA. The CDR3 nucleotides read TGTGCCAGCGGGACCGGGACAGGGGGCGATGAGCAGTTCTTC. Translation: CASGTGTGGDEQFF. Combining the CDR3 with reference TRBV7-2 and TRBJ2-1 gives the whole variable domain GAGVSQSPSNKVTEKGKDVELRCDPISGHTALYWYRQSLGQGLEFLIYFQGNSAPDKSGLPSDRFSAERTGGSVSTLTIQRTQQEDSAVYLCASGTGTGGDEQFFGPGTRLTVL.

This clonotype was counted between two and nine times. This chain joins TRBV20-1 and TRBJ2-1, with 7 nucleotides matching TRBD2. The CDR3 covers 15 residues. Trimming took 4 bases from V and 4 from J; bases not matched to a gene: 10. Germline CDR1 is DFQATT and CDR2 is SNEGSKA (reference sequence). The CDR3 DNA is TGCAGTGCTACCCAACAAAGCGGGGCGTACAATGAGCAGTTCTTC. Translation: CSATQQSGAYNEQFF.

V usage is TRBV6-2 or TRBV6-3 and J usage is TRBJ1-6; D gene uncertain. Germline loops: CDR1 MNHEY, CDR2 SVGEGT. V was cut by 6 bases and J by 10 bases, with 19 bases left in between. This CDR3 is built from 15 residues. Here the CDR3 DNA reads TGTGCCAGCAGCCTCTTTGCTGTGAGCGAATCACCCCTCCACTTT. This sequence encodes CASSLFAVSESPLHF.

In this sample, this clonotype turned up a few times. CDR3: CASSLYRLDTQYF. Written as DNA, the CDR3 is TGTGCCAGCAGTTTGTACCGACTGGATACGCAGTATTTT. The V call is TRBV12-3 or TRBV12-4, the J call TRBJ2-3; D gene uncertain. The V end lost 3 bases, the J end lost 6 bases, and 10 bases lay between the germline ends. The CDR3 contains 13 residues.

In its sample, this clonotype was seen a few times. This chain links TRBV7-9 with TRBJ1-5; D not resolved. CDR1 and CDR2 from the germline V gene are SEHNR and FQNEAQ (reference sequence). This CDR3 comprises 13 residues. Trimming took off 0 bases at V and 3 bases at J, with 3 bases between the two ends. CDR3 sequence: CASSLADNQPQHF. The CDR3 DNA reads as TGTGCCAGCAGCTTAGCTGACAATCAGCCCCAGCATTTT.

The genes are TRBV6-6 and TRBJ2-7; D is uncertain. This CDR3 comprises 14 residues. Germline CDR1 MNHNY, CDR2 SVGAGI (reference sequence). Trimming cost V 6 bases and J 0 bases, with 12 bases left between them. The DNA for the CDR3 is TGTGCCAGCAGCTTCGGACGGGCCTCCTACGAGCAGTACTTC. It encodes CASSFGRASYEQYF.

The gene calls are TRBV9 and TRBJ2-5; TRBD1 aligns across 8 bases. The V gene's germline CDR1 is SGDLS and CDR2 YYNGEE. The CDR3 covers 20 residues. V lost 0 bases, J lost 4 bases, and 20 bases stayed unmatched. CDR3 amino acids: CASSVAPVPLTGAVGETQYF. Here the CDR3 DNA reads TGTGCCAGCAGCGTAGCCCCCGTCCCCCTGACAGGGGCTGTCGGAGAGACCCAGTACTTC.

This clonotype appeared many times. The V gene is TRBV7-9, the J gene TRBJ2-1; possible D gene TRBD2, 6 bases. CDR1 is SEHNR and CDR2 is FQNEAQ in the germline V gene (reference sequence). The germline V and J ends were trimmed by 3 bases and 7 bases, with 10 bases remaining between them. The CDR3 has 13 amino acids. CDR3 in amino acids: CASSLGGPNEQFF. Here the CDR3 DNA reads TGTGCCAGCAGCTTGGGGGGACCGAATGAGCAGTTCTTC.

This clonotype was counted ten times or more. V gene TRBV7-3 combines with J gene TRBJ2-5; D assignment may be TRBD1 or TRBD2 (5 bases each). The CDR3 is made up of 15 amino acids. The germline CDR1 and CDR2 sequences are SGHTA and FQGTGA. The germline V and J ends were trimmed by 5 bases and 5 bases, with 18 bases remaining between them. CDR3 DNA: TGTGCCAGCAGCCGGACGGGTGGGGCTAGCGAGACCCAGTACTTC. Translation gives CASSRTGGASETQYF.

This clonotype has more than one count but fewer than ten. The genes are TRBV7-2 and TRBJ2-1; D is uncertain. CDR1 is SGHTA, CDR2 FQGNSA, per germline. Trimming cost V 6 bases and J 6 bases, with 18 bases left between them. The CDR3 runs to 15 residues. The CDR3 sequence is CASRPALSGINEQFF. CDR3 DNA: TGTGCCAGCAGACCGGCCCTAAGTGGAATCAATGAGCAGTTCTTC.

This clonotype occurred a few times. V usage is TRBV18 and J usage is TRBJ1-2, with D possibly matching TRBD1 (6 bases). Trimming pared 3 bases from V and 3 bases from J, leaving 11 bases between. The CDR3 is made up of 14 amino acids. From germline, CDR1 is KGHSH and CDR2 LQKENI. The CDR3 loop is CASSPLTGDYGYTF. The CDR3 coding sequence is TGTGCCAGCTCACCTTTGACAGGAGACTATGGCTACACCTTC.

This clonotype was detected a few times. The chain couples TRBV5-1 to TRBJ2-3; D gene ambiguous. Trimming left V 4 bases short and J 4 bases short, with 10 bases between. Germline V lookup: CDR1 SGHRS, CDR2 YFSETQ. The length of the CDR3 is 13 residues. The CDR3 DNA reads as TGCGCCAGCAGCCACACGACATCAGATACGCAGTATTTT. Translated, it gives CASSHTTSDTQYF.

The chain is built from TRBV11-2 and TRBJ1-6; possibly TRBD1 for D (5 bases). CDR1 is SGHAT and CDR2 is FQNNGV in the germline V gene. This CDR3 is 15 amino acids long. Trimming removed 5 bases at V and 10 bases at J, with 18 bases between. For the CDR3, the DNA is TGTGCCAGCAGCGGGTGGAGCAGGGTATCCTCACCCCTCCACTTT. This codes for CASSGWSRVSSPLHF.

V gene TRBV9 combines with J gene TRBJ1-5; D possibly corresponds to TRBD1 (6 bases). Germline assignment: CDR1 SGDLS and CDR2 YYNGEE. There are 13 residues in the CDR3. Between the trimmed V and J ends, which lost 0 bases and 7 bases, there was a span of 8 bases. The CDR3 DNA follows: TGTGCCAGCAGCGTAGCAGGGGACCAGCCCCAGCATTTT. This sequence encodes CASSVAGDQPQHF.

J is TRBJ2-3 and V is TRBV29-1; TRBD1 agrees at 8 bases. Germline trimming cut 8 bases from V and 3 bases from J; bases unmatched to any gene: 7. The CDR3 spans 13 residues. The germline V gene has CDR1 SQVTM and CDR2 ANQGSEA. The CDR3 sequence: CSKRHRGTDTQYF. DNA for the CDR3: TGCAGCAAACGCCACAGGGGGACAGATACGCAGTATTTT.

V gene TRBV4-1 combines with J gene TRBJ2-3, with a weak D call TRBD2 (5 bases). CDR1 is MGHRA, CDR2 YSYEKL, per germline. The CDR3 is 18 amino acids. V was trimmed by 3 bases and J by 0 bases, leaving 19 bases between them. The CDR3 DNA sequence: TGCGCCAGCAGCCACGGTCTAGCCCCAACCTATAGCACAGATACGCAGTATTTT. Translation gives CASSHGLAPTYSTDTQYF.

V usage is TRBV18 and J usage is TRBJ2-7, with 7 bases fitting TRBD2. This CDR3 region has 15 residues. Losses at the gene ends were 0 bases for V and 4 bases for J; bases not matched to a gene: 6. Germline V gene data show CDR1 as KGHSH and CDR2 as LQKENI. The CDR3 protein is CASSPPGGGNYEQYF. CDR3 bases: TGTGCCAGCTCACCACCGGGCGGGGGAAATTACGAGCAGTACTTC.

This chain connects TRBV28 to TRBJ1-1, with TRBD1 matching 7 bases. J gave up 7 bases and V 6 bases, and 8 bases lay outside the gene matches. The CDR3 is 13 residues long. CDR1 and CDR2 (germline): MDHEN, SYDVKM. CDR3 nucleotides: TGTGCCAGCAGCCTTATCCGGGACAGTGAAGCTTTCTTT. Translated, it gives CASSLIRDSEAFF.

This clonotype was observed a handful of times. The V gene is TRBV12-3 or TRBV12-4, the J gene TRBJ2-1; 7 positions match TRBD1. This CDR3 has 14 residues. The V segment lost 6 bases and the J segment 7 bases; nucleotides outside the gene matches: 9. CDR3: CASSRSNRGNEQFF. The CDR3 nucleotides are TGTGCCAGCAGCCGGAGCAACAGGGGAAATGAGCAGTTCTTC.

This clonotype was seen more than once but under ten times. V is TRBV7-6 and J is TRBJ1-1; TRBD1 agrees at 7 bases. The germline V gene has CDR1 SGHVS and CDR2 FNYEAQ. This CDR3 has 15 amino acids. Germline trimming cut 5 bases from V and 0 bases from J; bases unmatched to any gene: 6. The CDR3 nucleotides read TGTGCCAGCAGCCCAAGACAGGGACTGAACACTGAAGCTTTCTTT. Encoded protein: CASSPRQGLNTEAFF. Supplemented by reference TRBV7-6 and TRBJ1-1, the full variable domain reads GAGVSQSPRYKVTKRGQDVALRCDPISGHVSLYWYRQALGQGPEFLTYFNYEAQQDKSGLPNDRFSAERPEGSISTLTIQRTEQRDSAMYRCASSPRQGLNTEAFFGQGTRLTVV.

The CDR3 protein is CASSLVPIRTGTYEQYV. CDR3 DNA: TGTGCCAGCAGCTTAGTCCCTATTCGGACAGGGACCTACGAGCAGTACGTC. The chain uses TRBV7-9 and TRBJ2-7; TRBD1 agrees at 8 bases. CDR3 length: 17 residues. Germline values: CDR1 SEHNR, CDR2 FQNEAQ (reference sequence). The trim removed 1 base at V and 2 bases at J, leaving 10 bases unmatched.

The rearrangement links TRBV5-1 to TRBJ2-5; D is ambiguous. From germline, CDR1 is SGHRS and CDR2 YFSETQ. The CDR3 has 15 amino acids. Trimming shortened V by 4 bases and J by 3 bases, and 16 bases separated the two germline ends. In DNA form, the CDR3 reads TGCGCCAGCAGCACCGGAACCAGGCCTGAAGAGACCCAGTACTTC. Translation: CASSTGTRPEETQYF.

V usage is TRBV7-8 and J usage is TRBJ1-1; D perhaps matches TRBD1 (6 bases). Trimming cost V 4 bases and J 4 bases, with 16 bases left between them. The CDR3 consists of 15 residues. Germline loops: CDR1 SGHVS, CDR2 FQNEAQ. CDR3 bases: TGTGCCAGCAGCTACTCGCCCAGGGGCGGCACTGAAGCTTTCTTT. Residues: CASSYSPRGGTEAFF. Full variable domain (outside the CDR3, taken from reference TRBV7-8 and TRBJ1-1): GAGVSQSPRYKVAKRGQDVALRCDPISGHVSLFWYQQALGQGPEFLTYFQNEAQLDKSGLPSDRFFAERPEGSVSTLKIQRTQQEDSAVYLCASSYSPRGGTEAFFGQGTRLTVV.

The table lists this clonotype with a few counts. The V gene is TRBV7-8, the J gene TRBJ1-2; 11 positions agree with TRBD1. After removal of 5 bases from V and 4 bases from J, the junction contained 15 bases not matched to a gene. The CDR3 has 18 residues. From germline, CDR1 is SGHVS and CDR2 FQNEAQ. This CDR3 is CASSPPGQGARGSYGYTF. The CDR3 DNA reads TGTGCCAGCAGCCCGCCCGGACAGGGGGCTCGAGGAAGCTATGGCTACACCTTC.